Detailed here is one T cell receptor beta chain. This clonotype has more than one count but fewer than ten. Its antigen target is currently unknown. Base qualities are not provided; no much larger clone lies one nucleotide away. The cysteine opens and the phenylalanine closes a CDR3 of 17 amino acids. Only the CDR3 part of the read is kept: 51 bases, read in frame from the first base. Reading the germline V gene (reference sequence) gives CDR1 SEHNR and CDR2 FQNEAQ. Trimming at the junction amounts to 3 bases on V and 5 bases on J, and the germline ends lie 23 bases apart. This sample is drawn from a study of blood T cells in healthy people across ages (dated by TCRdb to the mid-2010s). The study in broad terms: In model experiments, template switching captured about one uniquely barcoded TCR beta cDNA molecule for every two T cells. Donors were grouped into four age groups: young (average 16 years), middle-aged (roughly 37), aged (62) and long-lived (just over 80). Using deep sequencing normalized with unique cDNA molecular identifiers, the study measured how TCR beta repertoire diversity changes with age. The study analyzed two additional independent replicas of 1 million unique cDNA reads from the same blood draw for two donors, one aged 18 to 29 and one aged 80 or older. To avoid experimental bias, donors of different ages were spread randomly across the sequencing lanes. What the study reported, not specific to this receptor: Observed TCR beta diversity per million T cells fell roughly linearly with age, and a significant reduction was already apparent by age around 44. Since profiling was done on bulk unsorted PBMCs, naive and antigen-experienced compartments could not be conclusively compared. The long-lived group showed more naive CD4+ T cells, fewer expanded clones and increased TCR diversity than the aged group, suggesting age selection. Observed TCR beta diversity correlated strongly with the percentage of naive T cells measured by flow cytometry. Estimates of total diversity from one million sequenced T cells were regarded as lower bounds and underestimates. Because donor CMV infection status was unknown, age-related changes in expanded clonotypes were potentially confounded.

Library preparation was by 5' RACE. Sequencing was performed on an Illumina HiSeq 2500. The second PCR ran for roughly 7 to 12 cycles and used a J-beta primer mix along with a sample-barcoded 5' primer. Each TCR beta cDNA molecule received a unique molecular identifier from a template-switch 5' adaptor carrying 12 random nucleotides. Each sample yielded at least 2.5 million CDR3-containing paired-end reads. First-strand cDNA synthesis was performed from all RNA using the Mint cDNA synthesis kit, with priming by a TRBC-specific oligonucleotide. All cDNA was treated with uracil-DNA glycosylase and then went through a first 18-cycle PCR with the universal primers M1SS and BC2_uni_R. From the authors' description of their analysis: Each sample was normalized by randomly selecting 1 million high-quality reads, each carrying a distinct molecular identifier. Instead of being binned into consensus sequences, reads that shared molecular identifiers were thrown out. CDR3 identification, clonotype clustering and error correction used MiTCR with a Q25 quality threshold and the strictest error-elimination algorithm. A nonparametric unseen species model with Euler transformation was used to estimate a lower bound on total TCR beta diversity. TCRdb passed the public sequencing reads through fastp at Q25 and MiXCR, retaining productive beta sequences. Each CDR3 protein appears once, grouped with its most common genes and DNA. TCRdb assigned the V and J calls; the authors' analysis was not used. The sample table shows around 1.5 million distinct CDR3 sequences, and about 43% are seen once. The ten largest clonotypes hold roughly 7.9% of the sample.

The approximately 39 donors, aged roughly 6 to 90 years, were systemically healthy Caucasian individuals from Russia. Ten milliliters of peripheral blood were drawn from each donor into EDTA-treated Vacutainer tubes. Ficoll-Paque density-gradient centrifugation was used to isolate PBMCs, with at least 6 million obtained per sample. Total RNA was extracted from PBMCs with Trizol reagent, with at least 5.5 micrograms obtained per sample. For every donor, an aliquot of PBMCs went through flow cytometry to measure the percentages of naive CD45RAhigh/CD27high T cells. Material for sequencing was blood. This receptor was obtained from a woman aged 18-29 years in good health. In this chain, TRBV7-9 is recombined with TRBJ2-7; the D gene is not confidently resolved. The CDR3 is CASSLGPTPNRHHEQYF. The nucleotide sequence reads as follows: TGTGCCAGCAGCTTGGGTCCCACACCGAACCGGCATCACGAGCAGTACTTC.